One sample yielded the 13 T cell receptor beta chains listed below, sequenced in a study of shared clonotypes between healthy human individuals (TCRdb year 2020). The library was obtained by the immunoSEQ multiplex PCR assay. Held by TCRdb, this immuneACCESS table contains in-frame sequences only and omits some clones. Under half of the omission traces to an unresolved V gene where checked; the cause of the rest is unknown. The table for this sample lists some 660,000 clones; 73% of them were counted only once. 1.5% to 2% of the sample belongs to the ten largest clones. The specimen was memory CD4+ T cells sorted from blood. The cell subset or site label for this specimen denotes: CD45RA-negative fraction. The receptors were gathered from a woman aged 25 to 39 in good health.

Concerning this clone itself: Distinct nucleotide sequences in the sample also encode this CDR3. J is TRBJ2-3 and V is TRBV18; D possibly corresponds to TRBD1 (6 bases). The V end was cut by 6 bases, the J end by 6 bases, with 10 bases between. The germline V gene has CDR1 KGHSH and CDR2 LQKENI. This CDR3 has 12 residues. CDR3 bases: TGTGCCAGCTCGCTAGGGGGTGATACGCAGTATTTT. Amino acid sequence: CASSLGGDTQYF.

In the case of this clone: Other DNA variants within this sample encode the same CDR3. The chain has TRBV28 and TRBJ2-1; 9 nucleotides agree with TRBD2. This CDR3 comprises 16 residues. Germline-derived CDR1 and CDR2 are MDHEN and SYDVKM. The V segment lost 6 bases and the J segment 1 base; nucleotides outside the gene matches: 7. The CDR3 nucleotides read TGTGCCAGCAGCTCCCCTAGCGGGAATTCCTACAATGAGCAGTTCTTC. It yields the protein CASSSPSGNSYNEQFF.

The chain recombines TRBV6-5 with TRBJ1-1; the D is unclear. The CDR3 has 11 residues. V lost 5 bases to trimming and J lost 6 bases, with 7 bases between them. Germline CDR1 and CDR2: MNHEY and SVGAGI. In nucleotides, the CDR3 is TGTGCCAGCAGTGCGGCCGCTGAAGCTTTCTTT. Protein: CASSAAAEAFF.

V is TRBV28 and J is TRBJ2-5, with 7 positions matching TRBD1. Losses at the gene ends were 7 bases for V and 1 base for J; bases not matched to a gene: 18. The CDR3 has 18 amino acids. Germline CDR1 is MDHEN and CDR2 is SYDVKM. The CDR3 reads CASNKLFLRRDSQETQYF. CDR3 in DNA: TGTGCCAGCAATAAATTGTTCCTCCGCCGGGACAGCCAAGAGACCCAGTACTTC.

This clone was seen a few times. The rearrangement joins TRBV5-6 to TRBJ1-1; no clear D gene. Trimming took 1 base from V and 0 from J, leaving 7 bases between them. This CDR3 comprises 14 residues. Germline-derived CDR1 and CDR2 are SGHDT and YYEEEE. The CDR3 loop is CASSLNLLNTEAFF. Written as DNA, the CDR3 is TGTGCCAGCAGCTTGAACCTTTTGAACACTGAAGCTTTCTTT.

This chain connects TRBV15 to TRBJ1-4; D not resolved. Trimming took 5 bases from V and 3 from J, leaving 19 bases between them. Germline V gene lookup returns CDR1 LNHNV and CDR2 YYDKDF (reference sequence). CDR3 length: 17 amino acids. The CDR3 is CATSAQSRAVANEKLFF. CDR3 bases: TGTGCCACCAGCGCTCAAAGTCGGGCTGTGGCTAATGAAAAACTGTTTTTT.

This clone has a handful of counts. The chain combines TRBV9 with TRBJ1-3, with TRBD1 as a possible D gene (6 bases). This CDR3 contains 15 residues. With 0 bases removed from V and 4 bases from J, the gap between germline ends came to 11 bases. Germline V gene sequence: CDR1 SGDLS, CDR2 YYNGEE. The CDR3 here is CASSVDSGAGNTIYF. In DNA, the CDR3 is TGTGCCAGCAGCGTAGACTCGGGGGCAGGAAACACCATATATTTT.

This clone turned up a few times. The chain has TRBV6-6 and TRBJ1-1; D call uncertain. CDR1 MNHNY and CDR2 SVGAGI come from the germline V gene (reference sequence). The V end was cut by 7 bases, the J end by 0 bases, with 15 bases between. This CDR3 is built from 15 residues. The CDR3 loop reads CASIRGRYMNTEAFF. The CDR3 DNA reads TGTGCCAGCATCAGAGGACGGTACATGAACACTGAAGCTTTCTTT.

The V gene is TRBV7-2, the J gene TRBJ1-1; 7 bases align to TRBD1. The V gene end was trimmed by 4 bases and the J gene end by 2 bases; junction bases not matched to a gene: 13. CDR3 size: 17 residues. The germline V gene has CDR1 SGHTA and CDR2 FQGNSA. CDR3 sequence reads: CASSSPLLRDSNTEAFF. The CDR3 nucleotides read TGTGCCAGCAGCTCCCCCCTCCTACGGGACAGTAACACTGAAGCTTTCTTT.

A single count supports this clone. For the CDR3, the DNA is TGTGCCAGCAGATCAGGGGTGTGGACTGAAGCTTTCTTT. This translates into CASRSGVWTEAFF. The chain uses TRBV6-5 and TRBJ1-1, with TRBD1 as a possible D gene (6 bases). The length of the CDR3 is 13 residues. CDR1 and CDR2 (germline): MNHEY, SVGAGI. The V end lost 6 bases, the J end lost 5 bases, and 13 bases lay between the germline ends.

This chain uses TRBV6-4 with TRBJ1-4; tentatively, D is TRBD1 (5 bases). V dropped 6 bases and J dropped 5 bases, with 10 bases sitting between them. There are 13 residues in the CDR3. Looked up from germline, CDR1 is MRHNA and CDR2 is SNTAGT. CDR3 sequence: CASSATENEKLFF. For the CDR3, the DNA is TGTGCCAGCAGCGCGACAGAAAATGAAAAACTGTTTTTT.

This clone was detected once. CDR3 sequence reads: CASSLRGQPQHF. The CDR3 bases are TGTGCCAGCAGCTTAAGAGGTCAGCCCCAGCATTTT. V gene TRBV7-7 combines with J gene TRBJ1-5; D unresolved. The CDR3 extends over 12 amino acids. V lost 2 bases and J 6 bases, leaving 5 bases between the germline ends. Germline CDR1 and CDR2: SSHAT and FNYEAQ (reference sequence).

The chain combines TRBV7-8 with TRBJ2-5, with D tentatively TRBD2 (5 bases). Germline CDR1 SGHVS, CDR2 FQNEAQ. This CDR3 has 16 amino acids. V was clipped by 1 base and J by 4 bases, with 16 bases between them. CDR3 sequence reads: CASSLVAPRLRETQYF. DNA of the CDR3: TGTGCCAGCAGCTTAGTAGCGCCCCGTCTTCGAGAGACCCAGTACTTC.